This passage covers 6 T cell receptor beta chains from one sample sequenced in a study of T cell repertoires in cytomegalovirus infection. TCRdb passed the reads through MiXCR, listing each CDR3 protein once. The sample carries roughly 280,000 distinct CDR3 sequences, about 20% recorded once. The antigens of these receptors remain unknown. The sequencing here drew on cultured PBMCs, taken from culture after CMV antigen stimulation. These receptors all come from a human donor in good health (CMV status not recorded). Some clones in this sample may be carry-over from other donors' samples.

There are a few counts of this clonotype. This chain joins TRBV18 and TRBJ2-5; D gene uncertain. Trimming cost V 1 base and J 3 bases, with 3 bases left between them. The germline CDR1 and CDR2 sequences are KGHSH and LQKENI. The CDR3 spans 12 residues. The chain's CDR3 is CASSPREETQYF. The CDR3 region has the DNA TGTGCCAGCTCACCACGGGAAGAGACCCAGTACTTC.

This clonotype was seen just once. V and J are TRBV7-9 and TRBJ2-1, with 11 bases fitting TRBD2. Germline loops: CDR1 SEHNR, CDR2 FQNEAQ (reference sequence). This CDR3 has 16 amino acids. V was pared by 2 bases and J by 6 bases, with 6 bases of the junction left unmatched. The CDR3 coding sequence is TGTGCCAGCAGCTTAAATAGCGGGAGGGCCCCCAATGAGCAGTTCTTC. It encodes CASSLNSGRAPNEQFF.

V and J are TRBV29-1 and TRBJ2-1; D is unresolved. The CDR3 has 14 amino acids. Germline assignment: CDR1 SQVTM and CDR2 ANQGSEA. Trimming took 2 bases from V and 2 from J, leaving 10 bases between them. The CDR3 region has the DNA TGCAGCGTTGAACAGGTAACGCCCTACAATGAGCAGTTCTTC. This codes for CSVEQVTPYNEQFF.

The table lists this clonotype with many counts. The chain is built from TRBV7-3 and TRBJ2-1; D remains ambiguous. V lost 2 bases and J 7 bases, leaving 9 bases between the germline ends. Germline assignment: CDR1 SGHTA and CDR2 FQGTGA. The CDR3 has 13 residues. The CDR3 nucleotides read TGTGCCAGCAGCTTATCCCCCCGGAATGAGCAGTTCTTC. This sequence encodes CASSLSPRNEQFF.

This clonotype turned up a few times. CDR3 bases: TGCAGTGCTAGCTCTCCAGGCTCCACTGGAAACACCATATATTTT. It codes for CSASSPGSTGNTIYF. The J gene is TRBJ1-3, the V gene TRBV20-1; D is undetermined. In germline, CDR1 is DFQATT, CDR2 SNEGSKA (reference sequence). Trimming took 3 bases from V and 2 from J, leaving 14 bases between them. CDR3 length: 15 residues.

Ten or more counts support this clonotype. The rearrangement joins TRBV7-9 to TRBJ1-1, with no clear D. V lost 4 bases to trimming and J lost 1 base, with 10 bases between them. Germline V gene sequence: CDR1 SEHNR, CDR2 FQNEAQ (reference sequence). This CDR3 has 14 residues. CDR3 residues: CASSSSWENTEAFF. The DNA of the CDR3 is TGTGCCAGCAGCTCCTCTTGGGAGAACACTGAAGCTTTCTTT. Based on the CDR3 plus reference TRBV7-9 and TRBJ1-1, the full variable domain is DTGVSQNPRHKITKRGQNVTFRCDPISEHNRLYWYRQTLGQGPEFLTYFQNEAQLEKSRLLSDRFSAERPKGSFSTLEIQRTEQGDSAMYLCASSSSWENTEAFFGQGTRLTVV.